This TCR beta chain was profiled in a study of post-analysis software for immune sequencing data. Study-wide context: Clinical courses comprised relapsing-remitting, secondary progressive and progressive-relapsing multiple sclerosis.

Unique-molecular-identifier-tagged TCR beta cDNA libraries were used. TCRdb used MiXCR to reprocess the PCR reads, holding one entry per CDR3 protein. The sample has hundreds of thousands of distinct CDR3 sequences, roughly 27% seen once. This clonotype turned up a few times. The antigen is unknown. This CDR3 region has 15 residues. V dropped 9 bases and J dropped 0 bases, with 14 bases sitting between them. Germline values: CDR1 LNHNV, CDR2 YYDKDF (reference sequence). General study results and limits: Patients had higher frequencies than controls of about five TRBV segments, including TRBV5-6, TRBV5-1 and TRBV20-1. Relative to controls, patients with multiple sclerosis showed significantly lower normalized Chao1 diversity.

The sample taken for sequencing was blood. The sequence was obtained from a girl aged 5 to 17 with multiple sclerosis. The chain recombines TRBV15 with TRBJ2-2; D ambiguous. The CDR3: CATKGLSPNTGELFF. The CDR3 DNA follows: TGTGCCACTAAAGGGCTGAGCCCGAACACCGGGGAGCTGTTTTTT.